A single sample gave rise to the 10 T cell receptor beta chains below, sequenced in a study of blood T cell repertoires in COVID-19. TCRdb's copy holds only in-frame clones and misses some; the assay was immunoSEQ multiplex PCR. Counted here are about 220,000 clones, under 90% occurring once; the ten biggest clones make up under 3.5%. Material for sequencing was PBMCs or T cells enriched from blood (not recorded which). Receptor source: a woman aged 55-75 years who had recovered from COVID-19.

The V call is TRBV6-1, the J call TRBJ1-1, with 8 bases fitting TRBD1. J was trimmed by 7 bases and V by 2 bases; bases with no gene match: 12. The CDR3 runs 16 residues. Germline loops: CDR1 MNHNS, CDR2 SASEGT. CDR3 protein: CASSEPGRGRFGEAFF. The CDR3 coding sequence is TGTGCCAGCAGTGAACCGGGCAGGGGGCGCTTCGGTGAAGCTTTCTTT.

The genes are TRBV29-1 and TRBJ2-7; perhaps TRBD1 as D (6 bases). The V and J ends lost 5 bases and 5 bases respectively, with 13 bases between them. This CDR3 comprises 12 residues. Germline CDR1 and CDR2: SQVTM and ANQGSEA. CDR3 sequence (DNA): TGCAGCGTTAGGGGTGCAGGGGACGAGCAGTACTTC. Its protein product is CSVRGAGDEQYF.

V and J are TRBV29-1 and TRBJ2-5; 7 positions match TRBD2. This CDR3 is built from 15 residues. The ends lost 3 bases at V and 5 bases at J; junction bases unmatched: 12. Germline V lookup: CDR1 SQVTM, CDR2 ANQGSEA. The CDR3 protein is CSVEGRGRGVETQYF. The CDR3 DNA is TGCAGCGTTGAGGGGAGGGGAAGGGGAGTGGAGACCCAGTACTTC.

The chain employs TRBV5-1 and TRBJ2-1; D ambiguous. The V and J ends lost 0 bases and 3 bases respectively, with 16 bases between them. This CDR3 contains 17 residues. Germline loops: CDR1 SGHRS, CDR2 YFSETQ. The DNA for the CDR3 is TGCGCCAGCAGCTTGGCTTTAGGCAGGCGATACTACAATGAGCAGTTCTTC. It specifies CASSLALGRRYYNEQFF.

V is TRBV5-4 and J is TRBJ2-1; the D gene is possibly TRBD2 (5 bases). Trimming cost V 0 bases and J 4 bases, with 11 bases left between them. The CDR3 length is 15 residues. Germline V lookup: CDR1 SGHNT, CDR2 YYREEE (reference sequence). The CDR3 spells CASSLGGRPYNEQFF. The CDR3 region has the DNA TGTGCCAGCAGCTTGGGAGGGAGACCATACAATGAGCAGTTCTTC.

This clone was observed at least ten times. CDR3 nucleotide sequence: TGTGCCAGTAGTCCCAACAGGGGCGACTTGAACACTGAAGCTTTCTTT. Translated: CASSPNRGDLNTEAFF. V and J are TRBV19 and TRBJ1-1, with 7 nucleotides matching TRBD1. Trimming cost V 5 bases and J 0 bases; bases outside gene matches: 9. Germline lookup yields CDR1 LNHDA and CDR2 SQIVND (reference sequence). The CDR3 has 16 residues.

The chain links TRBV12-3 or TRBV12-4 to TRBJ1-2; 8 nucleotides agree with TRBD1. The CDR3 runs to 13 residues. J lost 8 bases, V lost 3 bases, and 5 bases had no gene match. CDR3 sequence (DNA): TGTGCCAGCAGTTTGTGGGACAGGATGGGCTACACCTTC. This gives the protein CASSLWDRMGYTF.

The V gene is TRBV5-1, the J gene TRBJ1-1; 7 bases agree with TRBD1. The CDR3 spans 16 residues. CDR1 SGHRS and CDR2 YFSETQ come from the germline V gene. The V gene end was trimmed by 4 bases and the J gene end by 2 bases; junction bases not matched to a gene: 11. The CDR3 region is CASSPGQGGPNTEAFF. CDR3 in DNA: TGCGCCAGCAGCCCGGGACAAGGGGGCCCCAACACTGAAGCTTTCTTT.

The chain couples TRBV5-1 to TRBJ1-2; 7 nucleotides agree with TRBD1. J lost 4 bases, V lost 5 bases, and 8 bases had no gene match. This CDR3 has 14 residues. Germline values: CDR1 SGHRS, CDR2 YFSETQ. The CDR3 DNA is TGCGCCAGCAGTATGGAGGGGACAGTCTATGGCTACACCTTC. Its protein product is CASSMEGTVYGYTF.

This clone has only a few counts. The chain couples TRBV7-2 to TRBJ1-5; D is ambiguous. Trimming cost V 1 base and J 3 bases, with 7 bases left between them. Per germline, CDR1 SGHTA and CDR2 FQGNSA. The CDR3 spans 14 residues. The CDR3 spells CASSLGELNQPQHF. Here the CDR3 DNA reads TGTGCCAGCAGCTTAGGTGAGCTCAATCAGCCCCAGCATTTT.